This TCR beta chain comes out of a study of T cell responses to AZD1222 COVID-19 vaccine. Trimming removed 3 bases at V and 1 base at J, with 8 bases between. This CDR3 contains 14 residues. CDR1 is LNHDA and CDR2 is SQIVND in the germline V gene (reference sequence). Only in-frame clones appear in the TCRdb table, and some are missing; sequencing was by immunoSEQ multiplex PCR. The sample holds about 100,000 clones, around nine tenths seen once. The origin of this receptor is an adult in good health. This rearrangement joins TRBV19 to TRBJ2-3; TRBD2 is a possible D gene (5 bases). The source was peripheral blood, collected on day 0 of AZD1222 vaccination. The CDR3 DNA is TGTGCCAGTAGTATCTATAGCGGCACAGATACGCAGTATTTT. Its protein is CASSIYSGTDTQYF.